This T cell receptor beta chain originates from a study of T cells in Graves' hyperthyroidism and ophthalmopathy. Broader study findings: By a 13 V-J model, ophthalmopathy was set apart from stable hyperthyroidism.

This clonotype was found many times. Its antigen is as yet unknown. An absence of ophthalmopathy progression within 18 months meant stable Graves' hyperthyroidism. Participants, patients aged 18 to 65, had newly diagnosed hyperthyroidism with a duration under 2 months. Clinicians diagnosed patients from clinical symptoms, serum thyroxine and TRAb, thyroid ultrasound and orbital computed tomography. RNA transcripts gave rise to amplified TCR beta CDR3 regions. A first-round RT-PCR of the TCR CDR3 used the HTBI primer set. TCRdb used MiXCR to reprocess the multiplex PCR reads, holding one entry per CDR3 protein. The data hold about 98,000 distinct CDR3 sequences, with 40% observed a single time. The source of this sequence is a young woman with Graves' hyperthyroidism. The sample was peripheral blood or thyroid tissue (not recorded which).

CDR3 sequence reads: CSARAFKTSNNEKLFF. The CDR3 nucleotides are TGCAGTGCTAGAGCGTTTAAGACGAGCAATAATGAAAAACTGTTTTTT. The V call is TRBV20-1, the J call TRBJ1-4; D unclear. This CDR3 comprises 16 residues. Trimming stripped 1 base from V and 4 bases from J, with 16 bases between. Germline V gene data show CDR1 as DFQATT and CDR2 as SNEGSKA (reference sequence).